Following are 27 T cell receptor beta chains from one sample sequenced in a study of blood T cells in healthy people across ages. A second PCR, run for about 6 to 12 cycles, used a sample-barcoded 5' primer plus a J-beta primer mix. TCRdb re-derived calls from the 5' RACE reads in MiXCR, one entry per CDR3 protein. The sample lists 1.5 million to 2 million distinct CDR3 sequences; about 49% were seen once. Material: blood. Receptors were obtained from a middle-aged woman in good health.

V gene TRBV29-1 combines with J gene TRBJ1-2; D ambiguous. The germline V and J ends were trimmed by 3 bases and 0 bases, with 8 bases remaining between them. The V gene's germline CDR1 is SQVTM and CDR2 ANQGSEA. This CDR3 has 13 residues. In DNA form, the CDR3 reads TGCAGCGTTGAGACGGATGCTAACTATGGCTACACCTTC. It is translated as CSVETDANYGYTF.

J is TRBJ2-3 and V is TRBV6-2 or TRBV6-3, with D perhaps matching TRBD1 (7 bases). Trimming removed 6 bases at V and 3 bases at J, with 16 bases between. Germline values: CDR1 MNHEY, CDR2 SVGEGT. This CDR3 has 15 amino acids. This CDR3 reads CASSRMTGRTDTQYF. CDR3 coding DNA: TGTGCCAGCAGCCGGATGACAGGGAGGACAGATACGCAGTATTTT.

This chain joins TRBV18 and TRBJ2-3; 10 bases agree with TRBD2. Germline V gene lookup returns CDR1 KGHSH and CDR2 LQKENI. Trimming took 6 bases from V and 2 from J; bases not matched to a gene: 8. This CDR3 has 16 amino acids. The CDR3 spells CASSLGLAENTDTQYF. The CDR3 DNA follows: TGTGCCAGCTCCCTCGGACTAGCGGAAAACACAGATACGCAGTATTTT.

Ten or more counts support this clonotype. A much larger clone differs from this one at a single base, so this may be a read error. V gene TRBV7-2 combines with J gene TRBJ1-2; D call uncertain. CDR1 and CDR2 from the germline V gene are SGHTA and FQGNSA. Deletions cut 5 bases from V and 4 bases from J, with 14 bases between. The CDR3 sequence is 14 residues long. In DNA form, the CDR3 reads TGTGCCAGCAGCGTAGACGGCAGCCCCTATGGCTACACCTTC. Translating it yields CASSVDGSPYGYTF. Full variable domain (remainder filled in from reference TRBV7-2 and TRBJ1-2): GAGVSQSPSNKVTEKGKDVELRCDPISGHTALYWYRQSLGQGLEFLIYFQGNSAPDKSGLPSDRFSAERTGGSVSTLTIQRTQQEDSAVYLCASSVDGSPYGYTFGSGTRLTVV.

This sequence joins TRBV11-2 and TRBJ1-2; 11 nucleotides match TRBD1. Germline V gene data show CDR1 as SGHAT and CDR2 as FQNNGV. Trimming at V came to 5 bases and at J to 8 bases, leaving 7 bases not matched to a gene. CDR3 length equals 14 residues. Written as DNA, the CDR3 is TGTGCCAGCAGCAGGGGACAGGGGGAGAGAGGCTACACCTTC. Protein product: CASSRGQGERGYTF.

The rearrangement links TRBV9 to TRBJ2-3; D is unclear. V lost 1 base and J 1 base, leaving 10 bases between the germline ends. Per germline, CDR1 SGDLS and CDR2 YYNGEE. This CDR3 region has 15 residues. CDR3 bases: TGTGCCAGCAGCGTATCCCCTTTTCGCACAGATACGCAGTATTTT. This gives the protein CASSVSPFRTDTQYF.

The chain is built from TRBV6-2 or TRBV6-3 and TRBJ1-4; D not resolved. V was clipped by 7 bases and J by 7 bases, with 16 bases between them. In germline, CDR1 is MNHEY, CDR2 SVGEGT. This CDR3 is 14 amino acids long. CDR3 loop: CASTLSRSGEKLFF. CDR3 nucleotides: TGTGCCAGCACCCTATCTAGGAGCGGTGAAAAACTGTTTTTT.

The table lists this clonotype with a few counts. The chain employs TRBV5-1 and TRBJ2-1, with a tentative D call TRBD1 (6 bases). Germline CDR1 is SGHRS and CDR2 is YFSETQ. The V and J ends lost 2 bases and 0 bases respectively, with 9 bases between them. CDR3 length equals 15 residues. CDR3: CASSLLRGSYNEQFF. CDR3 bases: TGCGCCAGCAGCTTACTCAGGGGCTCCTACAATGAGCAGTTCTTC.

The genes are TRBV7-2 and TRBJ2-7; D uncertain. Germline V CDR1 and CDR2: SGHTA, FQGNSA. Trimming removed 5 bases from V and 5 bases from J, with 13 bases in between. CDR3 length: 13 amino acids. CDR3 region: CASSLPIPNEQYF. The CDR3, as DNA: TGTGCCAGCAGCCTACCGATCCCCAACGAGCAGTACTTC.

This clonotype has more than one count but fewer than ten. The chain couples TRBV6-2 or TRBV6-3 to TRBJ2-7, with 8 bases identical to TRBD1. The CDR3 sequence is 15 residues long. Trimming took 6 bases from V and 1 from J; bases not matched to a gene: 8. Germline CDR1 reads MNHEY; CDR2 reads SVGEGT. CDR3 protein: CASRLSGGRSYEQYF. The DNA for the CDR3 is TGTGCCAGCAGACTCTCAGGGGGCAGGTCCTACGAGCAGTACTTC.

V usage is TRBV4-3 and J usage is TRBJ2-1; the match to TRBD2 covers 14 bases. Germline-derived CDR1 and CDR2 are LGHNA and YSLEER. The CDR3 length is 19 residues. Trimming at V came to 1 base and at J to 4 bases, leaving 9 bases not matched to a gene. CDR3 bases: TGCGCCAGCAGCCAAGGTACCGGGACTAGCGGGGGTCGGTACAATGAGCAGTTCTTC. This translates into CASSQGTGTSGGRYNEQFF.

V usage is TRBV5-1 and J usage is TRBJ2-5, with 9 bases aligning to TRBD2. The CDR3 spans 17 residues. Unmatched junction bases numbered 10, after V lost 3 bases and J lost 1 base. From germline, CDR1 is SGHRS and CDR2 YFSETQ. CDR3 sequence reads: CASSSTLAGEGQETQYF. CDR3 nucleotides: TGCGCCAGCAGCTCAACCTTAGCGGGGGAGGGCCAAGAGACCCAGTACTTC.

There are a few counts of this clonotype. The chain uses TRBV4-1 and TRBJ2-7, with TRBD2 matching over 7 bases. This CDR3 spans 16 amino acids. The germline V gene has CDR1 MGHRA and CDR2 YSYEKL. Losses at the gene ends were 0 bases for V and 2 bases for J; bases not matched to a gene: 7. DNA for the CDR3: TGCGCCAGCAGCCAAGATGGAGCTAGCGGAGCCTACGAGCAGTACTTC. This sequence encodes CASSQDGASGAYEQYF.

This chain links TRBV27 with TRBJ2-2; 7 nucleotides align to TRBD1. V lost 5 bases and J lost 7; bases outside the gene matches: 7. The CDR3 runs 14 residues. Germline V gene lookup returns CDR1 MNHEY and CDR2 SMNVEV (reference sequence). CDR3: CASSQTGYNGELFF. For the CDR3, the DNA is TGTGCCAGCAGTCAGACAGGGTATAACGGGGAGCTGTTTTTT.

CDR3 DNA sequence: TGTGCCAGCAGCTTCGAAGATGGAGCTTTCTTT. It yields the protein CASSFEDGAFF. The chain uses TRBV7-9 and TRBJ1-1; D unclear. The CDR3 sequence is 11 residues long. The germline V and J ends were trimmed by 3 bases and 10 bases, with 9 bases remaining between them. Germline-derived CDR1 and CDR2 are SEHNR and FQNEAQ (reference sequence).

This chain joins TRBV7-2 and TRBJ2-3; TRBD2 matches at 7 bases. There are 17 residues in the CDR3. Germline V gives CDR1 SGHTA, CDR2 FQGNSA. Trimming removed 1 base from V and 2 bases from J; junction bases left unmatched: 9. The CDR3 loop is CASSLGGGRIPTDTQYF. In DNA, the CDR3 is TGTGCCAGCAGCTTAGGCGGGGGAAGAATCCCCACAGATACGCAGTATTTT. Full variable domain (rest looked up from reference TRBV7-2 and TRBJ2-3): GAGVSQSPSNKVTEKGKDVELRCDPISGHTALYWYRQSLGQGLEFLIYFQGNSAPDKSGLPSDRFSAERTGGSVSTLTIQRTQQEDSAVYLCASSLGGGRIPTDTQYFGPGTRLTVL.

This clonotype appeared once. The rearrangement links TRBV28 to TRBJ2-4; possibly TRBD2 for D (7 bases). In germline, CDR1 is MDHEN, CDR2 SYDVKM. V was trimmed by 0 bases and J by 5 bases, leaving 11 bases between them. This CDR3 has 15 amino acids. CDR3 sequence: CASSLWVGGENIQYF. CDR3 bases: TGTGCCAGCAGTTTATGGGTAGGGGGGGAAAACATTCAGTACTTC.

The gene calls are TRBV25-1 and TRBJ2-7; D not certain. The CDR3 runs 13 residues. Germline assignment: CDR1 MGHDK and CDR2 SYGVNS. V dropped 1 base and J dropped 7 bases, with 11 bases sitting between them. This CDR3 is CASSEFGRNEQYF. The CDR3 region has the DNA TGTGCCAGCAGTGAATTTGGCAGAAATGAGCAGTACTTC.

This clonotype was recorded a few times. The V call is TRBV7-2, the J call TRBJ1-5; D remains unclear. CDR1 SGHTA and CDR2 FQGNSA come from the germline V gene. This CDR3 is built from 16 residues. The ends were cut back, 5 bases at V and 0 bases at J, with 14 bases in the middle. The CDR3 bases are TGTGCCAGCAGCCCCTCTGGATACTATAGCAATCAGCCCCAGCATTTT. It encodes CASSPSGYYSNQPQHF.

The J gene is TRBJ2-3, the V gene TRBV11-2; D remains ambiguous. Germline CDR1 is SGHAT and CDR2 is FQNNGV. The CDR3 has 16 residues. V lost 5 bases, J lost 2 bases, and 17 bases lay in between. The CDR3 region has the DNA TGTGCCAGCAGCCCCCCGGGTGGCCGCATCACAGATACGCAGTATTTT. This sequence encodes CASSPPGGRITDTQYF.

V and J are TRBV3-1 and TRBJ2-7; no clear D. CDR1 is LGHDT and CDR2 is YNNKEL in the germline V gene (reference sequence). This CDR3 contains 13 residues. Deletions cut 0 bases from V and 9 bases from J, with 12 bases between. CDR3 residues: CASSQDKVIRQYF. CDR3 sequence (DNA): TGTGCCAGCAGCCAAGACAAGGTTATACGGCAGTACTTC.

The rearrangement links TRBV7-2 to TRBJ2-1, with D perhaps matching TRBD1 (6 bases). V lost 8 bases and J 7 bases, leaving 21 bases between the germline ends. Germline CDR1 reads SGHTA; CDR2 reads FQGNSA. This CDR3 spans 15 amino acids. Here the CDR3 reads CASARVVSGQNEQFF. The CDR3 DNA is TGTGCCAGCGCCCGAGTGGTTTCAGGACAGAATGAGCAGTTCTTC.

The V call is TRBV7-2, the J call TRBJ2-5, with 8 bases matching TRBD2. The tail of the sequence fits TRBJ2-7 better, so the J call may be wrong. CDR3 length equals 15 residues. Germline V lookup: CDR1 SGHTA, CDR2 FQGNSA. CDR3 sequence: CASSPQAGAGNEQYF. The CDR3 coding sequence is TGTGCCAGCAGCCCACAAGCGGGAGCGGGAAACGAGCAGTACTTC.

This clonotype occurred a few times. The chain joins TRBV20-1 to TRBJ2-3; 8 bases are shared with TRBD2. This CDR3 comprises 14 residues. The trim removed 3 bases at V and 3 bases at J, leaving 5 bases unmatched. The germline V gene has CDR1 DFQATT and CDR2 SNEGSKA (reference sequence). CDR3 sequence: CSARPAGGTDTQYF. CDR3 coding DNA: TGCAGTGCTAGGCCTGCGGGGGGAACAGATACGCAGTATTTT.

The V gene is TRBV15, the J gene TRBJ2-3; no firm D call. Trimming left V 1 base short and J 0 bases short, with 2 bases between. Germline-derived CDR1 and CDR2 are LNHNV and YYDKDF (reference sequence). The CDR3 has 13 residues. The CDR3 region is CATSRASTDTQYF. The CDR3, as DNA: TGTGCCACCAGCAGAGCTAGCACAGATACGCAGTATTTT.

The chain recombines TRBV28 with TRBJ1-6; D gene ambiguous. The germline gives CDR1 MDHEN, CDR2 SYDVKM. The CDR3 extends over 13 amino acids. The V end lost 8 bases, the J end lost 3 bases, and 8 bases lay between the germline ends. In nucleotides, the CDR3 is TGTGCCAGCCTACACGTCTATAATTCACCCCTCCACTTT. This codes for CASLHVYNSPLHF. The complete variable domain, with remaining parts taken from reference TRBV28 and TRBJ1-6, reads DVKVTQSSRYLVKRTGEKVFLECVQDMDHENMFWYRQDPGLGLRLIYFSYDVKMKEKGDIPEGYSVSREKKERFSLILESASTNQTSMYLCASLHVYNSPLHFGNGTRLTVT.

This clonotype has more than one count but fewer than ten. The CDR3 is CAISDTKGAQETQYF. The CDR3 nucleotides are TGTGCCATCAGTGATACCAAGGGTGCTCAAGAGACCCAGTACTTC. The rearrangement links TRBV10-3 to TRBJ2-5; no definite D call. From germline, CDR1 is ENHRY and CDR2 SYGVKD. The V end lost 3 bases, the J end lost 2 bases, and 13 bases lay between the germline ends. The CDR3 is 15 amino acids.